This T cell receptor beta chain was documented in a study of spatial heterogeneity in lung cancer (dated by TCRdb to about 2019). Describing the broader study: More beta-chain than alpha-chain transcripts were consistently detected, likely reflecting higher beta-chain transcript abundance. In the raw uncorrected reads, each unique combination of TCR and UMI appeared on average more than ten times. Both alpha and beta chains were TCR-sequenced in samples taken at surgery, namely 220 tumor regions, roughly 64 matched nontumor lung samples and approximately 51 PBMC samples. The study linked features of the TCR repertoire to counts of nonsynonymous mutations, which were determined by whole-exome sequencing of tumor tissue. TCR alpha and beta repertoires were quantitatively compared across multiple tumor regions, matched nontumor lung and blood in non-small cell lung cancer. General study outcomes and caveats: Ubiquitous expanded tumor TCRs were detected in blood more often at tumor resection than at routine follow-up. Additional single-cell paired TCR alpha and beta sequencing was considered necessary to confirm, at a functional level, the hypothesis that regional TCRs recognize regional mutations.

The meaning of the sample's time point label: sample taken at primary tumor resection. Whole RNA extracted from tumor and nontumor lung tissue, or from cryopreserved PBMC samples, was used for TCR sequencing without cell sorting. The donors were 65 to 85 patients from the lung TRACERx cohort who had early-stage, untreated non-small cell lung cancer. Only patients with enough RNA available from two or more tumor regions were chosen for TCR sequencing. Preparation of the library involved 5' RACE. The sequencing machine was a NextSeq 500. In the TCR library protocol, a unique molecular identifier was attached to each TCR cDNA molecule so that PCR and sequencing errors could be corrected. Concerning the study's data processing: TCR identification, UMI-based error correction and CDR3 extraction were performed with Decombinator tools. TCRs above a frequency of 2 per 1,000, corresponding to the top 1% of the tumor frequency distribution, were defined as expanded. Rényi diversity was computed with the R vegan package after subsampling each repertoire 100 times to 5,000 TCRs. CDR3 similarity networks were built from amino acid triplet string-kernel similarity, connecting CDR3s with pairwise similarity above 0.82. Using fastp at Q25 and MiXCR, TCRdb reprocessed the public reads and kept productive beta chains. When rows share a CDR3 protein, they turn into one entry using the most common DNA and genes. TCRdb's processing, not the study's, gives the V and J calls here. The sample data list 9,500 to 12,000 distinct CDR3 sequences, and 24% of these were observed just once. The top ten clonotypes cover 30% to 40% of the sample.

With respect to this clonotype: Its antigen is unknown. Base qualities are not provided; no much larger clone lies one nucleotide away.

The germline V gene provides CDR1 MNHEY and CDR2 SVGAGI. V is clipped by 6 bases and J by 13 bases, and the sequence between their germline boundaries is 15 bases long. There are 11 amino acids in the CDR3, from cysteine to phenylalanine inclusive. Only the CDR3 region is kept as DNA, spanning 33 bases read in frame from base 1. The TCR originated in a female donor with early-stage non-small cell lung cancer. This specimen was PBMCs, taken at surgery. The rearranged chain carries TRBV6-5 and TRBJ2-5, with no D gene named confidently. CDR3 reads: CASSDLRLSYF. In nucleotides, the sequence is TGTGCCAGCAGCGATTTACGGCTGTCGTACTTC.